These T cell receptor beta chains were read from a single sample in a study of blood T cell repertoires in COVID-19. This table comes from immunoSEQ multiplex PCR, and its TCRdb copy is limited to in-frame clones, with some not included. The sample shows 130,000 to 150,000 clones, around 85% of them seen only once. Sequenced sample: peripheral blood. Every receptor here comes from a woman between 40 and 55 years old with active or convalescent COVID-19. CDR3s include the opening cysteine and the closing phenylalanine or tryptophan. D genes are given only for firm matches. Clone size is not always given. Where it is, it says once, few, many or a class for expanded clones.

v_call,d_call,clone_size,j_call,cdr3_length,cdr3_aa,cdr3_nt
TRBV30,.,.,TRBJ1-1,17,CAWSASWTIGMNTEAFF,TGTGCCTGGAGTGCCAGTTGGACAATCGGTATGAACACTGAAGCTTTCTTT
TRBV19,TRBD1,few,TRBJ1-6,16,CASSTAGTGVYSPLHF,TGTGCCAGTAGTACGGCCGGGACAGGGGTATATTCACCCCTCCACTTT
TRBV5-1,TRBD2,.,TRBJ2-5,15,CASSDSGRAGETQYF,TGCGCCAGCAGCGATAGCGGGAGGGCCGGGGAGACCCAGTACTTC
TRBV29-1,.,.,TRBJ1-2,11,CSGFGGNGYTF,TGCAGCGGTTTCGGGGGGAACGGCTACACCTTC
TRBV7-9,.,.,TRBJ2-7,17,CASSLIRPSRSSYEQYF,TGTGCCAGCAGCTTAATTAGGCCGTCGAGGAGCTCCTACGAGCAGTACTTC
TRBV9,.,few,TRBJ1-1,18,CASSVPQGTYLLNTEAFF,TGTGCCAGCAGCGTACCCCAGGGCACTTACTTACTGAACACTGAAGCTTTCTTT
TRBV3-1/TRBV3-2,.,once,TRBJ2-7,13,CASSQDRGAEQYF,TGTGCCAGCAGCCAAGATCGGGGGGCCGAGCAGTACTTC
TRBV2,TRBD1,.,TRBJ1-5,17,CASSNGDRGLGNQPQHF,TGTGCCAGCAGTAATGGGGACAGGGGGCTCGGAAATCAGCCCCAGCATTTT
TRBV5-8,.,.,TRBJ1-1,14,CASSLEQGSTEAFF,TGTGCCAGCAGCTTGGAGCAGGGGAGCACTGAAGCTTTCTTT
TRBV6-1,.,.,TRBJ2-2,14,CASSEGPNTGELFF,TGTGCCAGCAGTGAAGGGCCGAACACCGGGGAGCTGTTTTTT
TRBV28,.,.,TRBJ2-1,12,CASSNSVTEQFF,TGTGCCAGCAGTAATAGCGTCACTGAGCAGTTCTTC
TRBV3-1/TRBV3-2,.,.,TRBJ2-2,11,CATGNTGELFF,TGTGCCACCGGGAACACCGGGGAGCTGTTTTTT
TRBV27,TRBD1,.,TRBJ1-2,16,CASSSGGMGVSYGYTF,TGTGCCAGCTCATCAGGGGGAATGGGGGTGAGCTATGGCTACACCTTC
TRBV5-1,.,few,TRBJ1-5,15,CASSFGPGSNQPQHF,.
TRBV9,.,once,TRBJ2-1,14,CASKPGEGHNEQFF,TGTGCCAGCAAACCAGGGGAGGGTCACAATGAGCAGTTCTTC
TRBV18,.,.,TRBJ2-7,13,CASSPQISDEQYF,TGTGCCAGCTCACCCCAGATAAGCGACGAGCAGTACTTC
TRBV7-2,.,.,TRBJ2-7,11,CASRGRYEQYF,TGTGCCAGCAGGGGCCGGTACGAGCAGTACTTC
TRBV6-5,.,once,TRBJ1-5,14,CASSYSRAGQPQHF,TGTGCCAGCAGTTACTCACGGGCGGGTCAGCCCCAGCATTTT
TRBV5-1,.,.,TRBJ2-7,11,CASSLDSEQYF,TGCGCCAGCAGCTTGGATTCAGAGCAGTACTTC
TRBV12-5,.,.,TRBJ1-1,12,CASGHGQSEAFF,TGTGCTAGTGGTCACGGACAGTCTGAAGCTTTCTTT
TRBV9,.,.,TRBJ1-1,14,CASSVSTGRTEAFF,TGTGCCAGCAGCGTATCGACTGGTAGGACTGAAGCTTTCTTT
TRBV6-5,.,.,TRBJ1-1,12,CASSQGYTEAFF,TGTGCCAGCAGTCAGGGCTACACTGAAGCTTTCTTT
TRBV6-2/TRBV6-3,TRBD2,.,TRBJ2-3,15,CASTPLAPAGHTQYF,TGTGCCAGCACCCCACTAGCGCCGGCGGGGCATACGCAGTATTTT
TRBV30,TRBD1,once,TRBJ1-4,14,CAWSAYRGRGKLFF,TGTGCCTGGAGTGCCTACAGGGGGAGGGGAAAACTGTTTTTT
TRBV18,.,.,TRBJ2-7,14,CASSGRTDAYEQYF,TGTGCCAGCTCGGGGCGGACAGACGCCTACGAGCAGTACTTC
TRBV2,TRBD1,.,TRBJ1-4,14,CASSGGGQVEKLFF,TGTGCCAGCAGTGGGGGAGGACAGGTTGAAAAACTGTTTTTT
TRBV6-4,TRBD1,.,TRBJ2-1,14,CASSYGTGGDEQFF,TGTGCCAGCAGCTATGGGACAGGGGGCGATGAGCAGTTCTTC
TRBV5-8,.,.,TRBJ2-5,16,CASSKNRVLGRETQYF,TGTGCCAGCAGCAAAAACAGGGTTCTTGGTCGAGAGACCCAGTACTTC
TRBV19,.,.,TRBJ2-3,16,CASSLERLHLADTQYF,TGTGCCAGTAGCCTAGAGCGGTTACACTTGGCAGATACGCAGTATTTT
TRBV6-6,.,few,TRBJ1-3,12,CASTSTGGTIYF,TGTGCCAGCACCTCTACGGGGGGCACCATATATTTT
TRBV23-1,TRBD1,.,TRBJ2-3,20,CASSHPPGIRDREFPDTQYF,TGCGCCAGCAGTCATCCCCCAGGGATCCGGGACAGGGAATTCCCAGATACGCAGTATTTT
TRBV25-1,.,.,TRBJ1-1,13,CASSTGMNTEAFF,TGTGCCAGCAGCACAGGGATGAACACTGAAGCTTTCTTT
TRBV9,.,.,TRBJ1-1,14,CASSVGGQNTEAFF,TGTGCCAGCAGCGTAGGGGGACAGAACACTGAAGCTTTCTTT
TRBV7-9,.,.,TRBJ1-2,13,CASSLDRDYGYTF,TGTGCCAGCAGCTTGGACAGAGACTATGGCTACACCTTC
TRBV27,.,.,TRBJ1-1,15,CASSLVREIYTEAFF,TGTGCCAGCAGTTTAGTTCGGGAGATATACACTGAAGCTTTCTTT
TRBV19,.,few,TRBJ1-2,16,CASIRQPNQPNYGYTF,TGTGCCAGTATAAGACAGCCAAATCAGCCCAACTATGGCTACACCTTC
TRBV18,TRBD1,.,TRBJ1-1,19,CASSPYSPGQGAFNTEAFF,TGTGCCAGCTCACCATACTCTCCGGGACAGGGGGCTTTTAACACTGAAGCTTTCTTT
TRBV28,.,.,TRBJ2-1,13,CASSGTPYNEQFF,TGTGCCAGCAGTGGGACACCCTACAATGAGCAGTTCTTC
TRBV28,TRBD2,.,TRBJ2-3,16,CASSAMRGAFTDTQYF,TGTGCCAGCAGTGCAATGCGGGGGGCCTTCACAGATACGCAGTATTTT
TRBV14,TRBD2,.,TRBJ2-1,19,CASSLTTSGFPFSYNEQFF,TGTGCCAGCAGCCTAACGACTAGCGGATTTCCATTCTCCTACAATGAGCAGTTCTTC
TRBV7-2,TRBD2,once,TRBJ2-2,14,CASSSGGWTGELFF,TGTGCCAGCAGCTCGGGGGGATGGACCGGGGAGCTGTTTTTT
TRBV6-6,.,.,TRBJ1-2,12,CASRQREHGYTF,TGTGCCAGCAGGCAAAGAGAACATGGCTACACCTTC
TRBV28,.,.,TRBJ1-4,16,CASSTPSAGLNEKLFF,TGTGCCAGCAGTACCCCCTCCGCGGGCCTTAATGAAAAACTGTTTTTT
TRBV19,.,.,TRBJ1-1,12,CASRQTGTEAFF,TGTGCCAGTAGGCAAACAGGGACTGAAGCTTTCTTT
TRBV2,.,.,TRBJ1-6,14,CASSAGTPNSPLHF,TGTGCCAGCAGTGCGGGGACACCAAATTCACCCCTCCACTTT
TRBV6-5,.,once,TRBJ1-2,13,CASSFDSFYGYTF,TGTGCCAGCAGTTTTGACAGCTTCTATGGCTACACCTTC
TRBV19,.,.,TRBJ1-5,13,CASSSASNQPQHF,TGTGCCAGTAGTAGCGCTAGCAATCAGCCCCAGCATTTT
TRBV2,TRBD1,.,TRBJ1-2,12,CASRQGNYGYTF,TGTGCCAGCAGACAGGGGAACTATGGCTACACCTTC
TRBV6-5,.,once,TRBJ1-2,16,CASSSLVGGIGYGYTF,TGTGCCAGCAGTTCCCTCGTAGGGGGTATCGGCTATGGCTACACCTTC
TRBV4-3,TRBD1,.,TRBJ1-2,15,CASSQEGTANYGYTF,TGCGCCAGCAGCCAAGAAGGGACAGCAAACTATGGCTACACCTTC